A selection of T cell receptor beta chains follows, all from one sample in a study of shared clonotypes between healthy human individuals. Only in-frame clones appear in the TCRdb table, and some are missing; sequencing was by immunoSEQ multiplex PCR. The sample comprises some 2,000,000 clones, 95% of which are singletons, and 0.1% to 0.15% rests with the top ten. The specimen was naive CD4+ T cells sorted from blood. The source is a man between 18 and 29 years old in good health. The CDR3 runs from the conserved cysteine through the conserved F or W. D genes are given only for firm matches. Where a row states a size, it is once, few, many or the class of an expanded clone; other rows omit it.

v_gene	j_gene	d_gene	abundance	CDR3aa	CDR3nt
TRBV2	TRBJ1-2	-	-	CASTYPNDVGYTF	TGTGCCAGCACCTACCCAAACGACGTTGGCTACACCTTC
TRBV6-1	TRBJ1-5	-	-	CAGTGQSGQPQHF	TGTGCCGGCACAGGGCAATCAGGTCAGCCCCAGCATTTT
TRBV18	TRBJ2-7	TRBD2	-	CASSPGGLDTPEQYF	TGTGCCAGCTCCCCCGGGGGGTTGGACACCCCCGAGCAGTACTTC
TRBV9	TRBJ2-3	TRBD1	-	CASSRGDRAADTQYF	TGTGCCAGCAGCAGGGGGGACAGGGCGGCAGATACGCAGTATTTT
TRBV5-5	TRBJ2-5	-	-	CASSWGGTQETQYF	TGTGCCAGCAGCTGGGGTGGCACCCAAGAGACCCAGTACTTC
TRBV7-2	TRBJ2-2	-	-	CASSLGGSGELFF	TGTGCCAGCAGCTTAGGGGGATCCGGGGAGCTGTTTTTT
TRBV5-1	TRBJ2-1	TRBD2	-	CASSPGLAGGNEQFF	TGCGCCAGCAGCCCGGGACTAGCGGGAGGAAATGAGCAGTTCTTC
TRBV9	TRBJ2-7	-	-	CASSLGTGIFYEQYF	TGTGCCAGCAGCCTAGGGACCGGGATCTTTTACGAGCAGTACTTC
TRBV9	TRBJ1-3	-	-	CASSATVESLSGNTIYF	TGTGCCAGCAGCGCGACAGTAGAATCTCTCTCTGGAAACACCATATATTTT
TRBV10-3	TRBJ2-7	TRBD2	-	CATKARESYEQYF	TGTGCCACCAAGGCGCGGGAGTCCTACGAGCAGTACTTC
TRBV4-2	TRBJ2-7	-	once	CASSRGTGSYEQYF	TGTGCCAGCAGCCGGGGGACCGGCTCCTACGAGCAGTACTTC
TRBV19	TRBJ2-6	-	-	CASSIYFSLGAGANVLTF	TGTGCCAGTAGTATATATTTTTCGTTGGGCGCTGGGGCCAACGTCCTGACTTTC
TRBV6-1	TRBJ1-4	TRBD1	-	CASGGGQGEKLFF	TGTGCCAGCGGCGGAGGACAGGGTGAAAAACTGTTTTTT